This record concerns one TCR beta chain sequence. HIV-negative, healthy adults without recent acute infections or vaccinations were the donors. The entry originates in a study of shared clonotypes between healthy human individuals. Sequencing used immunoSEQ multiplex PCR; TCRdb keeps in-frame clones, though not all of them. The sample records 1,500,000 or so clones, around 97% being singletons. Looked up from germline, CDR1 is ENHRY and CDR2 is SYGVKD. CDR3 length: 13 amino acids. Trimming removed 4 bases from V and 7 bases from J, with 8 bases in between. The TCR was taken from a man younger than 40 in good health. The material sequenced was naive CD4+ T cells sorted from blood. Regarding subset: CD45RA+ positively selected. The chain combines TRBV10-3 with TRBJ1-6; D is uncertain. CDR3 residues: CAISADGNSPLHF. Here the CDR3 DNA reads TGTGCCATCAGTGCGGACGGAAATTCACCCCTCCACTTT.